The 26 T cell receptor beta chains given below trace back to one sample, sequenced in a study of blood T cell repertoires in COVID-19. Method: immunoSEQ multiplex PCR; TCRdb's copy keeps in-frame clones and lacks some. The sample lists around 250,000 clones; around 84% were seen once. Sequencing used PBMCs or T cells enriched from blood (not recorded which). These receptors came from a woman in her fifties or sixties who had recovered from COVID-19.

The V gene is TRBV4-2, the J gene TRBJ2-1; 9 nucleotides line up with TRBD2. The CDR3 is 16 residues long. The ends lost 5 bases at V and 4 bases at J; junction bases unmatched: 9. The V gene's germline CDR1 is LGHNA and CDR2 YNFKEQ. CDR3 residues: CASSNLAGLGYNEQFF. CDR3 sequence (DNA): TGTGCCAGCAGCAACCTAGCGGGACTTGGGTACAATGAGCAGTTCTTC.

The gene calls are TRBV28 and TRBJ1-5; 8 bases align to TRBD1. Trimming took 7 bases from V and 7 from J; bases not matched to a gene: 12. The germline CDR1 and CDR2 sequences are MDHEN and SYDVKM. The CDR3 covers 15 residues. In DNA, the CDR3 is TGTGCCAGCACACCCCGGGACAGGTTGAGGCAGCCCCAGCATTTT. As protein: CASTPRDRLRQPQHF. The variable domain in full, with the rest retrieved from reference TRBV28 and TRBJ1-5, is DVKVTQSSRYLVKRTGEKVFLECVQDMDHENMFWYRQDPGLGLRLIYFSYDVKMKEKGDIPEGYSVSREKKERFSLILESASTNQTSMYLCASTPRDRLRQPQHFGDGTRLSIL.

The chain employs TRBV18 and TRBJ1-5, with a tentative D call TRBD1 (6 bases). V was cut by 3 bases and J by 5 bases, with 11 bases left in between. Germline V gene lookup returns CDR1 KGHSH and CDR2 LQKENI. The CDR3 has 14 amino acids. CDR3 in amino acids: CASSPIHRDQPQHF. CDR3 bases: TGTGCCAGCTCACCCATCCACAGGGATCAGCCCCAGCATTTT.

The J gene is TRBJ1-1, the V gene TRBV7-9; 7 nucleotides align to TRBD1. The CDR3 extends over 15 amino acids. V lost 6 bases to trimming and J lost 1 base; unmatched junction nucleotides: 8. Germline CDR1 reads SEHNR; CDR2 reads FQNEAQ (reference sequence). CDR3 sequence reads: CASSPRQGSNTEAFF. CDR3 nucleotide sequence: TGTGCCAGCAGTCCCCGACAGGGTTCGAACACTGAAGCTTTCTTT.

V is TRBV27 and J is TRBJ1-2; a possible D gene is TRBD1 (6 bases). Trimming left V 8 bases short and J 0 bases short, with 13 bases between. CDR1 is MNHEY and CDR2 is SMNVEV in the germline V gene (reference sequence). The CDR3 spans 14 residues. CDR3: CASARTATNYGYTF. DNA of the CDR3: TGTGCCAGCGCTCGGACAGCGACTAACTATGGCTACACCTTC.

In this sample, this clone turned up a few times. The V call is TRBV21-1, the J call TRBJ1-4; the listed D gene, TRBD1, was not tested against the DNA. TRBV21-1 is marked as a pseudogene. The CDR3 sequence is 15 residues long. The chain's CDR3 is CASSTRQGSREKLFF. CDR3 DNA: TGTGCCAGCAGCACAAGACAGGGATCGAGAGAAAAACTGTTTTTT.

The chain employs TRBV7-9 and TRBJ2-1; 8 bases line up with TRBD2. Per the germline V gene, CDR1 is SEHNR and CDR2 is FQNEAQ (reference sequence). Trimming took 8 bases from V and 0 from J; bases not matched to a gene: 6. The CDR3 loop spans 15 amino acids. The CDR3 protein is CASDQAGVSYNEQFF. CDR3 nucleotide sequence: TGTGCCAGCGATCAAGCGGGAGTCTCCTACAATGAGCAGTTCTTC. The variable domain in full, with the rest retrieved from reference TRBV7-9 and TRBJ2-1, is DTGVSQNPRHKITKRGQNVTFRCDPISEHNRLYWYRQTLGQGPEFLTYFQNEAQLEKSRLLSDRFSAERPKGSFSTLEIQRTEQGDSAMYLCASDQAGVSYNEQFFGPGTRLTVL.

The chain employs TRBV12-3 or TRBV12-4 and TRBJ1-2; D remains unclear. This CDR3 has 12 residues. V was trimmed by 6 bases and J by 7 bases, leaving 12 bases between them. The chain's CDR3 is CASRDGAPGYTF. The CDR3 DNA sequence: TGTGCCAGCAGGGATGGAGCACCTGGCTACACCTTC.

The chain employs TRBV28 and TRBJ1-2; 7 bases agree with TRBD1. The CDR3 runs 13 residues. Germline CDR1 is MDHEN and CDR2 is SYDVKM. The V segment lost 8 bases and the J segment 10 bases; nucleotides outside the gene matches: 13. CDR3 residues: CASVGRARGVYTF. CDR3 coding DNA: TGTGCCAGCGTTGGACGAGCCAGGGGGGTCTACACCTTC.

The chain recombines TRBV9 with TRBJ2-2, with 8 nucleotides matching TRBD2. The length of the CDR3 is 15 residues. V trimming: 4 bases; J trimming: 4 bases; junction bases outside the gene matches: 6. Germline V gene lookup returns CDR1 SGDLS and CDR2 YYNGEE. CDR3 sequence reads: CASSLGLVSTGELFF. Here the CDR3 DNA reads TGTGCCAGCAGCCTGGGACTAGTAAGCACCGGGGAGCTGTTTTTT.

V is TRBV18 and J is TRBJ2-7; 9 bases match TRBD1. This CDR3 has 14 amino acids. After removal of 6 bases from V and 6 bases from J, the junction contained 9 bases not matched to a gene. Germline assignment: CDR1 KGHSH and CDR2 LQKENI. CDR3 sequence reads: CASSDRTGEGEQYF. CDR3 bases: TGTGCCAGCTCCGACAGGACAGGGGAGGGCGAGCAGTACTTC.

The chain couples TRBV28 to TRBJ2-7; a possible D gene is TRBD2 (6 bases). The germline V and J ends were trimmed by 2 bases and 2 bases, with 10 bases remaining between them. This CDR3 spans 14 amino acids. The germline V gene encodes CDR1 MDHEN and CDR2 SYDVKM. CDR3 sequence (DNA): TGTGCCAGCAGTTTAGTGGGGGGACCCTACGAGCAGTACTTC. This gives the protein CASSLVGGPYEQYF.

The gene calls are TRBV10-3 and TRBJ2-2; TRBD2 aligns across 13 bases. Germline assignment: CDR1 ENHRY and CDR2 SYGVKD. CDR3 length equals 15 residues. V trimming: 6 bases; J trimming: 5 bases; junction bases outside the gene matches: 3. CDR3 loop: CAISETSGGTGELFF. Written as DNA, the CDR3 is TGTGCCATCAGCGAGACTAGCGGGGGGACCGGGGAGCTGTTTTTT.

This chain joins TRBV19 and TRBJ1-4; no definite D call. V was shortened by 9 bases and J by 0 bases, with 14 bases between the two germline ends. CDR1 is LNHDA and CDR2 is SQIVND in the germline V gene (reference sequence). The CDR3 sequence is 15 residues long. CDR3 DNA: TGTGCCAGCAACACGGCGGGGTCAACTAATGAAAAACTGTTTTTT. Its protein is CASNTAGSTNEKLFF. Variable domain in full (rest from reference TRBV19 and TRBJ1-4): DGGITQSPKYLFRKEGQNVTLSCEQNLNHDAMYWYRQDPGQGLRLIYYSQIVNDFQKGDIAEGYSVSREKKESFPLTVTSAQKNPTAFYLCASNTAGSTNEKLFFGSGTQLSVL.

The chain links TRBV7-9 to TRBJ1-2; TRBD1 matches at 8 bases. With V trimmed by 5 bases and J by 7 bases, 9 bases remained unmatched. Per germline, CDR1 SEHNR and CDR2 FQNEAQ (reference sequence). The CDR3 covers 14 residues. The CDR3 DNA sequence: TGTGCCAGCAGCACGGACAGGGTGAGGGGTGGCTACACCTTC. It is translated as CASSTDRVRGGYTF.

This chain links TRBV19 with TRBJ2-7, with D tentatively TRBD1 (5 bases). This CDR3 spans 16 amino acids. The germline V and J ends were trimmed by 6 bases and 0 bases, with 18 bases remaining between them. From germline, CDR1 is LNHDA and CDR2 SQIVND (reference sequence). The DNA of the CDR3 is TGTGCCAGTAGGCCCTCATTTAAGACAGCCTCCTACGAGCAGTACTTC. Translation gives CASRPSFKTASYEQYF.

The chain joins TRBV10-3 to TRBJ1-1, with a possible D match to TRBD1 (6 bases). The germline gives CDR1 ENHRY, CDR2 SYGVKD. V gave up 2 bases and J gave up 0 bases, with 16 bases separating them. The CDR3 totals 17 residues. For the CDR3, the DNA is TGTGCCATCAGTGAGAGGGAACAGGGCATAATGAACACTGAAGCTTTCTTT. Translation: CAISEREQGIMNTEAFF.

V and J are TRBV11-2 and TRBJ2-2; 10 bases line up with TRBD2. CDR1 and CDR2 from the germline V gene are SGHAT and FQNNGV. V lost 5 bases and J lost 6; bases outside the gene matches: 9. CDR3 length: 16 residues. The CDR3 region has the DNA TGTGCCAGCAGCCCAATAGCGGGAGGTTTCGCCGGGGAGCTGTTTTTT. It specifies CASSPIAGGFAGELFF.

CDR3 nucleotides: TGTGCCAGCAGCCGGATGGGACAGTCGAATGAAAAACTGTTTTTT. Translated, it gives CASSRMGQSNEKLFF. The rearrangement joins TRBV3-1 (or the pseudogene TRBV3-2) to TRBJ1-4; 7 bases are a match to TRBD1. Germline CDR1 LGHDT, CDR2 YNNKEL (reference sequence). Trimming cost V 4 bases and J 5 bases; bases outside gene matches: 7. The CDR3 loop spans 15 amino acids.

The rearrangement links TRBV30 to TRBJ2-5, with 8 bases that match TRBD2. V shed 4 bases, J shed 11 bases, and the junction held 9 bases outside the gene matches. Looked up from germline, CDR1 is GTSNPN and CDR2 is SVGIG (reference sequence). The CDR3 totals 12 residues. CDR3 DNA: TGTGCCTGGACCTATCGGGGGGGTCAACAGTACTTC. The encoded protein is CAWTYRGGQQYF.

V is TRBV27 and J is TRBJ2-1; 9 positions match TRBD1. The CDR3 is 15 amino acids. CDR1 and CDR2 from the germline V gene are MNHEY and SMNVEV (reference sequence). Losses at the gene ends were 7 bases for V and 4 bases for J; bases not matched to a gene: 8. The CDR3 DNA reads as TGTGCCAGCACCCTAGGGACAGGGTCATACAATGAGCAGTTCTTC. Amino acids: CASTLGTGSYNEQFF.

V usage is TRBV27 and J usage is TRBJ1-4; 11 bases map to TRBD1. The length of the CDR3 is 16 residues. The junction had 7 bases not matched to a gene; V was cut back by 3 bases and J by 7 bases. Germline CDR1 reads MNHEY; CDR2 reads SMNVEV (reference sequence). The DNA of the CDR3 is TGTGCCAGCAGTTTTGTAGGGACAGGGGGATTTGAAAAACTGTTTTTT. The encoded protein is CASSFVGTGGFEKLFF.

V is TRBV2 and J is TRBJ1-3; tentatively, D is TRBD1 (5 bases). The CDR3 spans 19 residues. The V gene's germline CDR1 is SNHLY and CDR2 FYNNEI. Trimming removed 6 bases at V and 0 bases at J, with 24 bases between. CDR3 bases: TGTGCCAGCAGCCGAAGGCCGAGCTCCCTTGACAGCTCTGGAAACACCATATATTTT. Residues: CASSRRPSSLDSSGNTIYF.

As regards this clone: This specimen includes other DNA sequences encoding the same CDR3. V and J are TRBV28 and TRBJ2-7, with unresolved D. The CDR3 covers 11 residues. Trimming took 5 bases from V and 3 from J, leaving 5 bases between them. Germline loops: CDR1 MDHEN, CDR2 SYDVKM. The CDR3 sequence: CASSLDYEQYF. Here the CDR3 DNA reads TGTGCCAGCAGTCTAGACTACGAGCAGTACTTC.

The V gene is TRBV4-3, the J gene TRBJ2-3; 15 bases fit TRBD2. The J segment lost 3 bases and the V segment lost 0 bases, leaving 4 bases of the junction unmatched. Germline CDR1 LGHNA, CDR2 YSLEER. This CDR3 spans 18 amino acids. CDR3 region: CASSQDYGTSGRTDTQYF. CDR3 coding DNA: TGCGCCAGCAGCCAAGATTACGGGACTAGCGGGAGGACAGATACGCAGTATTTT.

Only one count was recorded for this clone. The V call is TRBV3-1 (or the pseudogene TRBV3-2), the J call TRBJ1-3, with 7 nucleotides matching TRBD1. J gave up 0 bases and V 4 bases, and 3 bases lay outside the gene matches. The CDR3 has 15 residues. Germline V gives CDR1 LGHDT, CDR2 YNNKEL (reference sequence). In DNA form, the CDR3 reads TGTGCCAGCAGCCGCCGGGACAGCTCTGGAAACACCATATATTTT. Its protein is CASSRRDSSGNTIYF.